The rows below give T cell receptor beta chains drawn from one sample of a study of identical twins. Via MiXCR, TCRdb re-called the 5' RACE reads, giving one row per CDR3 protein. Of around 650,000 distinct CDR3 sequences in the sample, 7% to 7.5% were seen once. These data also featured in a second study, about yellow fever vaccine responses in identical twins.

Sequencing was done on a sample of PBMCs. These TCRs come from a woman under 30 in good health. The conserved cysteine and the conserved F or W are not part of the CDR3 here. A D gene is named only where the DNA matches it firmly. Clone sizes are given selectively: once, few, many, or a class where the clone is expanded.

few,TRBD1,TRBV29-1,SVETPGQSYEQY
NA,NA,TRBV6-5,ASSWGSLNTEAF
few,NA,TRBV5-1,ASSQEGRPDTEQF
many,TRBD1,TRBV4-2,ASSPQAKGAGGELF
NA,NA,TRBV28,ASSFPLTGGETYEQY
few,TRBD2,TRBV28,ASGASGYEQY
NA,NA,TRBV5-1,ASSPEQPRGEY
NA,TRBD1,TRBV20-1,SATKAGQGYEQY
NA,NA,TRBV7-9,ASSSRTGTGVKETQY
few,NA,TRBV20-1,SASDPGRGGFYNEQF